The 29 T cell receptor beta chains listed next were all sequenced from one sample in a study of blood T cells in healthy people across ages. A second PCR, run for roughly 7 to 12 cycles, used a sample-barcoded 5' primer plus a J-beta primer mix. TCRdb redid the calling of the 5' RACE reads with MiXCR, one entry per CDR3 protein. The data hold 540,000 or so distinct CDR3 sequences, with 25% to 30% observed a single time. What was sequenced was blood. The receptors originated from a woman in her sixties or seventies in good health.

The CDR3 DNA is TGTGCCAGCAGCTTAGCGCGGGCAGTGGAGCCCCAGCATTTT. This gives the protein CASSLARAVEPQHF. The chain couples TRBV7-2 to TRBJ1-5; D is unresolved. Germline-derived CDR1 and CDR2 are SGHTA and FQGNSA. The CDR3 runs 14 residues. V lost 0 bases and J 8 bases, leaving 11 bases between the germline ends.

In this sample, this clonotype turned up a few times. The chain couples TRBV7-3 to TRBJ2-5, with D tentatively TRBD1 (7 bases). Per the germline V gene, CDR1 is SGHTA and CDR2 is FQGTGA. Trimming removed 3 bases from V and 2 bases from J, with 10 bases in between. The CDR3 totals 14 residues. CDR3 in amino acids: CASSFAGQQETQYF. Written as DNA, the CDR3 is TGTGCCAGCAGCTTTGCGGGACAGCAAGAGACCCAGTACTTC.

The V call is TRBV2, the J call TRBJ2-5; 8 nucleotides line up with TRBD2. The V gene end was trimmed by 4 bases and the J gene end by 4 bases; junction bases not matched to a gene: 2. Germline V lookup: CDR1 SNHLY, CDR2 FYNNEI. The CDR3 loop spans 13 amino acids. Here the CDR3 reads CASSVGTRETQYF. CDR3 bases: TGTGCCAGCAGTGTTGGGACTAGAGAGACCCAGTACTTC.

This clonotype was seen more than once but under ten times. The rearrangement joins TRBV7-2 to TRBJ2-7; D possibly corresponds to TRBD1 (5 bases). V lost 3 bases to trimming and J lost 0 bases, with 12 bases between them. This CDR3 is 15 amino acids long. Germline V gives CDR1 SGHTA, CDR2 FQGNSA. In DNA form, the CDR3 reads TGTGCCAGCAGCTTCTCCCCAGGGCGCTCCTACGAGCAGTACTTC. It specifies CASSFSPGRSYEQYF. Looking up the rest from reference TRBV7-2 and TRBJ2-7 gives the full variable domain: GAGVSQSPSNKVTEKGKDVELRCDPISGHTALYWYRQSLGQGLEFLIYFQGNSAPDKSGLPSDRFSAERTGGSVSTLTIQRTQQEDSAVYLCASSFSPGRSYEQYFGPGTRLTVT.

The chain is built from TRBV29-1 and TRBJ2-5; 9 nucleotides line up with TRBD2. The J segment lost 4 bases and the V segment lost 3 bases, leaving 6 bases of the junction unmatched. Germline CDR1 and CDR2: SQVTM and ANQGSEA. This CDR3 region has 14 residues. CDR3 bases: TGCAGCGTTGATGTAGCGGGAGTTGGAGAGACCCAGTACTTC. Translated, it gives CSVDVAGVGETQYF.

In this sample, this clonotype turned up many times. The chain combines TRBV7-9 with TRBJ1-5; unclear D gene. The V end was cut by 6 bases, the J end by 3 bases, with 6 bases between. The CDR3 extends over 12 amino acids. Looked up from germline, CDR1 is SEHNR and CDR2 is FQNEAQ (reference sequence). The chain's CDR3 is CASSRDNQPQHF. The CDR3, as DNA: TGTGCCAGCAGTAGAGACAATCAGCCCCAGCATTTT.

CDR3 sequence reads: CSVAGDSNYEQYF. For the CDR3, the DNA is TGCAGCGTTGCCGGGGACAGCAACTACGAGCAGTACTTC. V usage is TRBV29-1 and J usage is TRBJ2-7; TRBD1 matches 7 bases. J was trimmed by 3 bases and V by 4 bases; bases with no gene match: 6. Per germline, CDR1 SQVTM and CDR2 ANQGSEA. The CDR3 is made up of 13 amino acids.

This clonotype was seen ten or more times. This chain connects TRBV5-1 to TRBJ2-5; TRBD1 matches 7 bases. This CDR3 contains 13 residues. V was clipped by 4 bases and J by 3 bases; unmatched bases: 3. In germline, CDR1 is SGHRS, CDR2 YFSETQ. This CDR3 is CASSHGTEETQYF. CDR3 in DNA: TGCGCCAGCAGCCATGGGACAGAAGAGACCCAGTACTTC.

This clonotype was found many times. The gene calls are TRBV6-5 and TRBJ2-1; D uncertain. V was clipped by 0 bases and J by 2 bases, with 14 bases between them. Germline V gene lookup returns CDR1 MNHEY and CDR2 SVGAGI. CDR3 length: 17 residues. The CDR3 region has the DNA TGTGCCAGCAGTTACTCTGGCCCCCAAGGAGCCTACAATGAGCAGTTCTTC. Amino acids: CASSYSGPQGAYNEQFF.

J is TRBJ2-3 and V is TRBV20-1; perhaps D is TRBD1 or TRBD2 (6 bases each). CDR3 length: 15 amino acids. V dropped 5 bases and J dropped 5 bases, with 20 bases sitting between them. Per the germline V gene, CDR1 is DFQATT and CDR2 is SNEGSKA (reference sequence). The CDR3 region is CSAHPGARGEDTQYF. The CDR3 DNA sequence: TGCAGTGCTCACCCGGGGGCTAGGGGGGAAGATACGCAGTATTTT.

This clonotype came up a few times. V usage is TRBV18 and J usage is TRBJ1-1, with D perhaps TRBD1 (5 bases). Germline-derived CDR1 and CDR2 are KGHSH and LQKENI. The CDR3 is 12 amino acids. Trimming cost V 5 bases and J 7 bases, with 11 bases left between them. CDR3 bases: TGTGCCAGCTCATCCAGGGAACTTGAAGCTTTCTTT. Translation: CASSSRELEAFF.

This clonotype occurred a few times. J is TRBJ1-6 and V is TRBV20-1; TRBD1 might be the D (6 bases). The CDR3 length is 16 residues. Looked up from germline, CDR1 is DFQATT and CDR2 is SNEGSKA (reference sequence). V was trimmed by 0 bases and J by 8 bases, leaving 17 bases between them. The CDR3: CSARDETDRADSPLHF. CDR3 in DNA: TGCAGTGCTAGAGATGAAACGGACAGAGCGGATTCACCCCTCCACTTT.

Ten or more counts support this clonotype. The rearrangement uses TRBV6-2 or TRBV6-3 and TRBJ2-3; D not resolved. Germline values: CDR1 MNHEY, CDR2 SVGEGT. The V end lost 4 bases, the J end lost 2 bases, and 16 bases lay between the germline ends. The CDR3 consists of 16 residues. The CDR3: CASSFTRWSPTDTQYF. Here the CDR3 DNA reads TGTGCCAGCAGTTTCACACGCTGGTCGCCCACAGATACGCAGTATTTT.

V gene TRBV2 combines with J gene TRBJ1-2; no reliable D call. This CDR3 is 12 amino acids long. The germline CDR1 and CDR2 sequences are SNHLY and FYNNEI. V was pared by 2 bases and J by 7 bases, with 8 bases between. The CDR3, as DNA: TGTGCCAGCAGTGAATTCAACCCTGGCTACACCTTC. Its translation is CASSEFNPGYTF.

J is TRBJ1-2 and V is TRBV5-1; D uncertain. This CDR3 is 14 amino acids long. V lost 0 bases and J lost 2, with 8 bases in between. Looked up from germline, CDR1 is SGHRS and CDR2 is YFSETQ. CDR3 protein: CASSLGVQNYGYTF. CDR3 DNA: TGCGCCAGCAGCTTGGGAGTCCAGAACTATGGCTACACCTTC. Together with reference TRBV5-1 and TRBJ1-2, the CDR3 gives the full variable domain: KAGVTQTPRYLIKTRGQQVTLSCSPISGHRSVSWYQQTPGQGLQFLFEYFSETQRNKGNFPGRFSGRQFSNSRSEMNVSTLELGDSALYLCASSLGVQNYGYTFGSGTRLTVV.

This clonotype showed up many times. This rearrangement joins TRBV25-1 to TRBJ1-2; no clear D gene. This CDR3 spans 13 amino acids. V was pared by 4 bases and J by 5 bases, with 11 bases between. From germline, CDR1 is MGHDK and CDR2 SYGVNS. CDR3 coding DNA: TGTGCCAGCAGTGGATCGGGCGGTTATGGCTACACCTTC. Translated: CASSGSGGYGYTF.

V is TRBV9 and J is TRBJ1-2, with D perhaps TRBD1 (6 bases). V shed 0 bases and J shed 3 bases, with 21 bases lying between them. Germline V gene sequence: CDR1 SGDLS, CDR2 YYNGEE. CDR3 length: 18 amino acids. In DNA, the CDR3 is TGTGCCAGCAGCGTAGGGAGAATAGGACAGCAAGATTACTATGGCTACACCTTC. Amino acid sequence: CASSVGRIGQQDYYGYTF.

The chain recombines TRBV7-3 with TRBJ2-5; 8 bases fit TRBD2. The DNA end favors TRBJ2-1, so the J call may be wrong. The CDR3 has 15 residues. Germline CDR1 is SGHTA and CDR2 is FQGTGA. The CDR3 nucleotides are TGTGCCAGCAGCAAAGTCCCGGGACTAGTCGATGAGCAGTTCTTC. Its protein is CASSKVPGLVDEQFF.

Details on this clonotype: The junction and the germline gene differ at one end; a read error may be behind it. V gene TRBV20-1 combines with J gene TRBJ2-7; maybe TRBD1 (7 bases). Germline CDR1 is DFQATT and CDR2 is SNEGSKA (reference sequence). This CDR3 comprises 12 residues. CDR3 amino acids: CSARGGTVDAFF. The CDR3 DNA sequence: TGCAGTGCTAGAGGCGGGACAGTCGACGCGTTCTTC.

The V and J genes are TRBV11-2 and TRBJ1-1, with 10 bases matching TRBD1. Germline CDR1 SGHAT, CDR2 FQNNGV. V shed 0 bases and J 3 bases; nucleotides not matched to a gene: 7. The CDR3 is made up of 17 amino acids. This CDR3 is CASSLDRLGTGDTEAFF. The CDR3 nucleotides read TGTGCCAGCAGCTTAGATCGGCTTGGGACAGGGGACACTGAAGCTTTCTTT. The complete variable domain, with remaining parts taken from reference TRBV11-2 and TRBJ1-1, reads EAGVAQSPRYKIIEKRQSVAFWCNPISGHATLYWYQQILGQGPKLLIQFQNNGVVDDSQLPKDRFSAERLKGVDSTLKIQPAKLEDSAVYLCASSLDRLGTGDTEAFFGQGTRLTVV.

This clonotype has a handful of counts. This sequence joins TRBV18 and TRBJ2-3; maybe TRBD2 (5 bases). The CDR3 runs to 17 residues. Germline loops: CDR1 KGHSH, CDR2 LQKENI. The ends were cut back, 5 bases at V and 3 bases at J, with 21 bases in the middle. The CDR3 sequence is CASSSSPEGARTDTQYF. For the CDR3, the DNA is TGTGCCAGCTCATCCAGCCCAGAGGGTGCGAGGACAGATACGCAGTATTTT.

This clonotype was found a few times. The V and J genes are TRBV20-1 and TRBJ2-5; 11 bases map to TRBD2. The J call is in doubt because the DNA end fits TRBJ2-7 better. Germline V CDR1 and CDR2: DFQATT, SNEGSKA (reference sequence). The CDR3 is 13 amino acids. The CDR3 sequence is CSANSGGAGEQYF. CDR3 sequence (DNA): TGCAGTGCTAATAGCGGGGGGGCAGGCGAGCAGTACTTC.

This clonotype appeared a few times. V gene TRBV12-3 or TRBV12-4 combines with J gene TRBJ1-2, with D maybe TRBD1 (5 bases). The CDR3 spans 15 residues. The V end was cut by 6 bases, the J end by 6 bases, with 20 bases between. The chain's CDR3 is CASSSTGHRRNGYTF. CDR3 nucleotide sequence: TGTGCCAGCAGCTCAACGGGGCACCGGCGGAATGGCTACACCTTC.

This clonotype was seen a handful of times. The chain recombines TRBV15 with TRBJ1-2, with D unclear. Germline V gene data show CDR1 as LNHNV and CDR2 as YYDKDF (reference sequence). Trimming cost V 5 bases and J 5 bases, with 15 bases left between them. The CDR3 runs to 14 residues. DNA of the CDR3: TGTGCCACCAGCCGCGTGGCGGGTGGGTATGGCTACACCTTC. Amino acids: CATSRVAGGYGYTF.

This clonotype was recorded a few times. J is TRBJ1-5 and V is TRBV25-1, with D perhaps matching TRBD1 (6 bases). V gave up 6 bases and J gave up 0 bases, with 24 bases separating them. The CDR3 length is 19 residues. Germline-derived CDR1 and CDR2 are MGHDK and SYGVNS. In DNA form, the CDR3 reads TGTGCCAGCAGCGGGGACACGGCAGGCGGGTATAGTAGCAATCAGCCCCAGCATTTT. Its protein product is CASSGDTAGGYSSNQPQHF.

This chain connects TRBV13 to TRBJ1-3; D ambiguous. Germline V lookup: CDR1 PRHDT, CDR2 FYEKMQ (reference sequence). Trimming pared 2 bases from V and 0 bases from J, leaving 11 bases between. The CDR3 consists of 16 residues. As DNA, the CDR3 is TGTGCCAGCAGCTTATTTCTAGGCCGCTCTGGAAACACCATATATTTT. Amino acids: CASSLFLGRSGNTIYF.

This clonotype was counted ten times or more. The V gene is TRBV25-1, the J gene TRBJ2-3; a weak D match, TRBD2 (6 bases). Per the germline V gene, CDR1 is MGHDK and CDR2 is SYGVNS. The CDR3 is made up of 14 amino acids. Trimming shortened V by 6 bases and J by 1 base, and 11 bases separated the two germline ends. CDR3: CASRRAGRTDTQYF. The CDR3 nucleotides are TGTGCCAGCAGAAGGGCGGGGCGCACAGATACGCAGTATTTT.

This chain uses TRBV11-2 with TRBJ1-1; the D is unclear. The CDR3 has 18 residues. With 0 bases removed from V and 0 bases from J, the gap between germline ends came to 17 bases. Germline V lookup: CDR1 SGHAT, CDR2 FQNNGV. CDR3 nucleotide sequence: TGTGCCAGCAGCTTAGATCGTGGCCGAGCGGTCATGAACACTGAAGCTTTCTTT. It codes for CASSLDRGRAVMNTEAFF.

This chain connects TRBV20-1 to TRBJ1-4; D is possibly TRBD1 (6 bases). The CDR3 spans 13 residues. V shed 2 bases and J shed 3 bases, with 7 bases lying between them. The germline V gene has CDR1 DFQATT and CDR2 SNEGSKA (reference sequence). In nucleotides, the CDR3 is TGCAGTGCTAGAAGGGGGGCTAATGAAAAACTGTTTTTT. It yields the protein CSARRGANEKLFF.